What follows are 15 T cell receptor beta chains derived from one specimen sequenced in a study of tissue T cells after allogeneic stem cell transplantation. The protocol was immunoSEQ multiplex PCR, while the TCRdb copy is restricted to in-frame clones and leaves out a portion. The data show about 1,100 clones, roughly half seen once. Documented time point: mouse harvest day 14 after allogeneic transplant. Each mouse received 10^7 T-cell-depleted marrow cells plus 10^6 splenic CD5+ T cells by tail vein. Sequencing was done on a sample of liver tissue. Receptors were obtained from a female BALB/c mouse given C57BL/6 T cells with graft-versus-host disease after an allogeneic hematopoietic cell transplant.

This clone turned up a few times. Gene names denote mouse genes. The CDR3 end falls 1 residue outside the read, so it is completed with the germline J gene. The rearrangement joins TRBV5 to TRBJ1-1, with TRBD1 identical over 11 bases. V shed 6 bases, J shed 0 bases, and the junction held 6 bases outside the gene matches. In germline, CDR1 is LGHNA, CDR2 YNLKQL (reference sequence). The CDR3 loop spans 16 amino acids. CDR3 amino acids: CASRVPGQGANTEVFF. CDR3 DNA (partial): TGTGCCAGCAGGGTCCCGGGACAGGGGGCAAACACAGAAGTCTTC.

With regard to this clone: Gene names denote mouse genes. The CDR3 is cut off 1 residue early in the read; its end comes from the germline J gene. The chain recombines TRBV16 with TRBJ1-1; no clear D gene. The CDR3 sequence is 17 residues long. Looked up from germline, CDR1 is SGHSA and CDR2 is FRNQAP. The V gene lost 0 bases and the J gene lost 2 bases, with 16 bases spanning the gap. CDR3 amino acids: CASSLEPPRGGNTEVFF. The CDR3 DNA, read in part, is TGTGCAAGCAGCTTAGAACCTCCCCGGGGAGGCAACACAGAAGTCTTC.

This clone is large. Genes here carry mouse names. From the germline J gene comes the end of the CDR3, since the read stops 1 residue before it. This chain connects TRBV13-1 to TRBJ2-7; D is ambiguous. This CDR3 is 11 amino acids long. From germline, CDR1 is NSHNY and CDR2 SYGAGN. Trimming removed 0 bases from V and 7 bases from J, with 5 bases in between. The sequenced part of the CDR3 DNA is TGTGCCAGCAGTGATGCGTGGGAACAGTAC. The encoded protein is CASSDAWEQY. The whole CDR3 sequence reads CASSDAWEQYF.

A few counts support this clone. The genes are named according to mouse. CDR3 protein: CASSFAGAQDTQYF. Partial CDR3 DNA: TGTGCAAGCAGCTTCGCGGGGGCGCAAGACACCCAGTAC. The chain is built from TRBV16 and TRBJ2-5; either TRBD1 or TRBD2 may fit D (6 bases each). With the read ending 1 residue before the CDR3 end, the germline J gene is used to fill in that end. The CDR3 loop spans 14 amino acids. Germline CDR1 SGHSA, CDR2 FRNQAP. The V and J ends lost 3 bases and 3 bases respectively, with 10 bases between them.

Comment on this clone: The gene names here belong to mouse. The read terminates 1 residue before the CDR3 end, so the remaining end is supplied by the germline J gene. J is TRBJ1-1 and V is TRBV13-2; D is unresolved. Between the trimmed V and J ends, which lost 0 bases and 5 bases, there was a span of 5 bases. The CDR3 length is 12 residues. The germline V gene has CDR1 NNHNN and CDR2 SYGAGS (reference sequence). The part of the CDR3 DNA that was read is TGTGCCAGCGGTGATGAGCGGACAGAAGTCTTC. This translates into CASGDERTEVF. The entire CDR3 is CASGDERTEVFF.

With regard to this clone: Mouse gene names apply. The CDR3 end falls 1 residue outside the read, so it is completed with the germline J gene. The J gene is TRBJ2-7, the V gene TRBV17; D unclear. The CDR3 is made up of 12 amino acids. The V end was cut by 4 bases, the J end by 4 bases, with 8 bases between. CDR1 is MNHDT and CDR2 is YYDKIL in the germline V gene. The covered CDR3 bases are TGTGCTAGCAGTAAGGCAAGATATGAACAGTAC. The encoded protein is CASSKARYEQY. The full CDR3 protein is CASSKARYEQYF.

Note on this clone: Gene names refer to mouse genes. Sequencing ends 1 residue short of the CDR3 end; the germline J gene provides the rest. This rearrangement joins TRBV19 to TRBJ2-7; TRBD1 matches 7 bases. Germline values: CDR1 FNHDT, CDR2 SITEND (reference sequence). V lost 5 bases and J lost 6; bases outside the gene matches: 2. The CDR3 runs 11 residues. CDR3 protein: CASRTGIEQYF. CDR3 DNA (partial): TGTGCCAGCAGGACAGGGATTGAACAGTAC.

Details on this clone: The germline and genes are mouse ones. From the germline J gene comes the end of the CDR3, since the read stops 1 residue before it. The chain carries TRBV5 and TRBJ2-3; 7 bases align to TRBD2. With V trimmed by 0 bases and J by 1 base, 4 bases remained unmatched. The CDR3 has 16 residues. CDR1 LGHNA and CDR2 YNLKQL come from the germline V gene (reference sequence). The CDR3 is CASSQDPLGGAETLYF. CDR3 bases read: TGTGCCAGCAGCCAAGATCCCCTGGGGGGTGCAGAAACGCTGTAT.

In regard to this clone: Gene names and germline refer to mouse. Partial CDR3 DNA: TGTGCCAGCAGTTTTTCCGACTGGGGGCCCCTCTATGAACAGTAC. Protein sequence: CASSFSDWGPLYEQY. The CDR3 in its entirety is CASSFSDWGPLYEQYF. V usage is TRBV19 and J usage is TRBJ2-7; 9 bases are a match to TRBD2. Read coverage stops 1 residue before the CDR3 terminus; the germline J gene supplies the remainder. CDR1 FNHDT and CDR2 SITEND come from the germline V gene (reference sequence). The V segment lost 4 bases and the J segment 3 bases; nucleotides outside the gene matches: 11. This CDR3 contains 16 residues.

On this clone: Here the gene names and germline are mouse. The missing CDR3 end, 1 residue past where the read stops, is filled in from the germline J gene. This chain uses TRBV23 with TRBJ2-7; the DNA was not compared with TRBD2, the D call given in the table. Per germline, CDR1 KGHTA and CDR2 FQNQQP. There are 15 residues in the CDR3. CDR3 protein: CSSSPRTGGGYEQYF. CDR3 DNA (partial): TGCTCCAGCAGTCCCCGGACTGGGGGGGGGTATGAACAGTAC.

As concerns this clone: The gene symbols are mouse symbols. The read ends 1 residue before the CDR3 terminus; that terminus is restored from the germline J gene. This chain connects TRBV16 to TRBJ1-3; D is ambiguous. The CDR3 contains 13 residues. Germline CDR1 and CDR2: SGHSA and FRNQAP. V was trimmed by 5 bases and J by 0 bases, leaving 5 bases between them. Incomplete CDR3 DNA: TGTGCAAGCAGCCCTACTTCTGGAAATACGCTCTAT. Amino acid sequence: CASSPTSGNTLY. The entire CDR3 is CASSPTSGNTLYF.

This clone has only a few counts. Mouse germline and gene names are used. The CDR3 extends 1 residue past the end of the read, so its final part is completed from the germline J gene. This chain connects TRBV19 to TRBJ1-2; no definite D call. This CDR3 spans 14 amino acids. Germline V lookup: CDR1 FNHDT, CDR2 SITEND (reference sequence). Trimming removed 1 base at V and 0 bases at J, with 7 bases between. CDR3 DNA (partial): TGTGCCAGCAGTATAAACATTCCAAACTCCGACTACACC. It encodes CASSINIPNSDYT. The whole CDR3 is CASSINIPNSDYTF.

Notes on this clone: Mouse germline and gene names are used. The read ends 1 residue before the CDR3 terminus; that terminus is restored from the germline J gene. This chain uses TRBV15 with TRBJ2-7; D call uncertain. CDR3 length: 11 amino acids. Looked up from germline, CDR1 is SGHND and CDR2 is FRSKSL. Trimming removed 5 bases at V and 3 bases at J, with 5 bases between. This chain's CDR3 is CASSPHYEQYF. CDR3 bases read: TGTGCCAGCAGTCCCCACTATGAACAGTAC.

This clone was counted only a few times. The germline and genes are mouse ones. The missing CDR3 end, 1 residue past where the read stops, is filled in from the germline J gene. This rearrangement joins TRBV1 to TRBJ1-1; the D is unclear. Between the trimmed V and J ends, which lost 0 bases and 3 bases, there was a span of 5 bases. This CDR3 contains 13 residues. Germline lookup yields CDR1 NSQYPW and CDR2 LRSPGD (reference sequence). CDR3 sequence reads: CTCSADGDTEVFF. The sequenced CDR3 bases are TGCACCTGCAGTGCAGATGGGGACACAGAAGTCTTC.

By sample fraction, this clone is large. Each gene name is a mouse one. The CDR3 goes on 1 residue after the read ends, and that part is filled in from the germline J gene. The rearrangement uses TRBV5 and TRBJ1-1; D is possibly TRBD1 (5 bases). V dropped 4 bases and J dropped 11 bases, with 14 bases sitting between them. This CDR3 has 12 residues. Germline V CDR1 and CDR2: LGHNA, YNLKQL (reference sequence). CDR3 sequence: CASSPGGEEVFF. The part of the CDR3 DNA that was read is TGTGCCAGCAGCCCCGGGGGGGAGGAGGTCTTC.